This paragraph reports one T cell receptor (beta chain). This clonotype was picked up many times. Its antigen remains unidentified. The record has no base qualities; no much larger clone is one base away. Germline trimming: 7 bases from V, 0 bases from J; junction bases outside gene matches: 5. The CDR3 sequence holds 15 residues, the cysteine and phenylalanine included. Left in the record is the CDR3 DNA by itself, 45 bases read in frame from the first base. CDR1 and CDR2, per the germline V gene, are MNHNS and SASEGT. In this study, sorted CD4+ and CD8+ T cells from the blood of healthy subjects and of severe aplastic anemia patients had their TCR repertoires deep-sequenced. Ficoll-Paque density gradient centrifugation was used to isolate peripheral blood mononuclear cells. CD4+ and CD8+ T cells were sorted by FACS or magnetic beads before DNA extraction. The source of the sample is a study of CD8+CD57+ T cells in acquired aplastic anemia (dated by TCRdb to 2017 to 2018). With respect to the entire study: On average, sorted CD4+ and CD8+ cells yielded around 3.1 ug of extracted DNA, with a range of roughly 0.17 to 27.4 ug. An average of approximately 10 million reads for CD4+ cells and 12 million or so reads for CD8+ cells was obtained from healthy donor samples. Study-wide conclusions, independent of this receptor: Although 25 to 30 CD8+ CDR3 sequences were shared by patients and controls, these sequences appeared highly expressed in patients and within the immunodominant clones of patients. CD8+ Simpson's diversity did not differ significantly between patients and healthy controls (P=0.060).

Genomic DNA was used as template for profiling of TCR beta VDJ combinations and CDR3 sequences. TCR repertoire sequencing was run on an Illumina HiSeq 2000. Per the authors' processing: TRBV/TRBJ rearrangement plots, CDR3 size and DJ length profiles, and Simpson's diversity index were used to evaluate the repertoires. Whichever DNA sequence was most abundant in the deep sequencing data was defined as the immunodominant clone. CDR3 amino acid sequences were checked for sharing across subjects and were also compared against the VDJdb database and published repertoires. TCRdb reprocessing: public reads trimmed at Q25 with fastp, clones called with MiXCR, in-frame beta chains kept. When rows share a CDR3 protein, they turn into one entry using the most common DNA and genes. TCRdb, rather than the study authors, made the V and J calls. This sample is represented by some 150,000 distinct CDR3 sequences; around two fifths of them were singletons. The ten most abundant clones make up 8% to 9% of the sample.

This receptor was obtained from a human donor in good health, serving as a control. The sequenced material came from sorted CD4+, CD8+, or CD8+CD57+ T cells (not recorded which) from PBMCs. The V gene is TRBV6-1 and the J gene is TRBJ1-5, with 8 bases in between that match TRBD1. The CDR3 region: CASTKTGDSNQPQHF. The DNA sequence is TGTGCCAGCACCAAGACAGGGGATAGCAATCAGCCCCAGCATTTT.